A selection of T cell receptor beta chains follows, all from one sample in a study of tumor-infiltrating lymphocytes in primary liver carcinoma. TCRdb reprocessed the multiplex PCR reads with MiXCR, giving one entry per CDR3 protein. The profile covers 330,000 or so distinct CDR3 sequences, with about 65% appearing a single time and 5% to 6.5% taken by the ten largest. The specimen was peripheral blood. Receptors originate from a man aged 35-49 years with primary liver carcinoma and hepatitis B virus infection. CDR3s include the opening cysteine and the closing phenylalanine or tryptophan. D genes are given only for firm matches. Not all rows give a size; the values are once, few, many and, for expanded clones, a class.

clone_size,v_call,j_call,d_call,cdr3_nt,cdr3_aa
NA,TRBV11-2,TRBJ2-7,TRBD2,TGTCCCAGCAGCTTAACTAGCGGAAGATCCTACGAGCAGTACTTC,CPSSLTSGRSYEQYF
NA,TRBV28,TRBJ2-3,TRBD2,TGTGCCAGCAGTCTGTCCCTAGCGGGAGGCACCGATACGCAGTATTTT,CASSLSLAGGTDTQYF
NA,TRBV28,TRBJ1-2,NA,TGTGCCAGCAGTTCACCTGCAGTTTCCAACTATGGCTACACCTTC,CASSSPAVSNYGYTF
many,TRBV5-1,TRBJ2-7,NA,TGCGCCAGCAGCTCGTCACGGAGCCTCCGACAGTTCGGTGGGGAGCAGTACTTC,CASSSSRSLRQFGGEQYF
NA,TRBV28,TRBJ2-7,NA,TGTGCCAGCAGTTTACTACCCAACGATCAGTACTTC,CASSLLPNDQYF
once,TRBV28,TRBJ1-5,TRBD1,TGTGCCAGCAGTCCACAGGGGGTTAGGCAGCCCCAGCATTTT,CASSPQGVRQPQHF
medium-sized,TRBV11-2,TRBJ1-1,NA,TGTGCCAGCAGCTTAGGACAGCAGAACACTGAAGCTTTCTTT,CASSLGQQNTEAFF
many,TRBV4-3,TRBJ2-2,TRBD2,TGCGCCAGCAGCCAAGGGACTAGCGGCCGCGCCACCGGGGAGCTGTTTTTT,CASSQGTSGRATGELFF
NA,TRBV12-3/TRBV12-4,TRBJ2-1,NA,TGTGCCAGCAGCTATAGCGGTACCTACAATGAGCAGTTCTTC,CASSYSGTYNEQFF
many,TRBV6-5,TRBJ2-2,NA,TGTGCCAGCAGTTACTCAACGTCCGGGGAGCTGTTTTTT,CASSYSTSGELFF
NA,TRBV5-4,TRBJ2-3,TRBD2,TGTGCCAGCAGCTTGGGGGCTAGCGGGGTCCCTAGCACAGATACGCAGTATTTT,CASSLGASGVPSTDTQYF
many,TRBV11-2,TRBJ2-1,NA,TGTGCCAGCAGCTTTATTTTCGATGAGCAGTTCTTC,CASSFIFDEQFF
few,TRBV12-3/TRBV12-4,TRBJ1-2,NA,TGTGCCAGCTGCAAGTTGACAGACCTCCGGGGTGGCTACACCTTC,CASCKLTDLRGGYTF
few,TRBV5-1,TRBJ2-2,NA,TGCGCCAGCAGCTTCGAGGGGTCGTACACCGGGGAGCTGTTTTTT,CASSFEGSYTGELFF
NA,TRBV12-3/TRBV12-4,TRBJ2-1,TRBD2,TGTGCCACCATTCCGACGAGCGGGATGGGAGAGCAGTTCTTC,CATIPTSGMGEQFF
few,TRBV11-2,TRBJ2-2,NA,TGTGCCATCAGCTTAGGTGGGGAGCTGTTTTTT,CAISLGGELFF
NA,TRBV12-3/TRBV12-4,TRBJ2-7,NA,TGTGCCAGCAGTTCTGGAGACTACGAGCAGTACTTC,CASSSGDYEQYF
many,TRBV5-4,TRBJ1-1,TRBD1,TGTGCCAGCAGCGGGGGACAGGTTACTGAAGCTTTCTTT,CASSGGQVTEAFF
NA,TRBV5-4,TRBJ2-1,TRBD2,TGTGCCAGCAGCCTCAGGGGACTAGCTGGAGCCCTATGGACCAATGAGCAGTTCTTC,CASSLRGLAGALWTNEQFF
once,TRBV6-5,TRBJ1-4,NA,TGTGTCAGCGCCAACGCCGACCCAGGGATAGAAAAACTGTTTTTT,CVSANADPGIEKLFF
few,TRBV7-9,TRBJ2-2,NA,TGTGCCAGCAGCACCCAGGACATTTCCACCGGGGAGCTGTTTTTT,CASSTQDISTGELFF
NA,TRBV11-2,TRBJ2-5,NA,TGTACCAGCAGCTTAGGAGCGGAGACCCAATACTTC,CTSSLGAETQYF
NA,TRBV5-1,TRBJ2-1,NA,TGCGCCAGCAGCTCGGCCGTGGGAGCTAGGAATGAGCAGTTCTTC,CASSSAVGARNEQFF
many,TRBV4-1,TRBJ2-7,NA,TGCGCCAGCAGCCAAGAAACACAGGAACCCTCCTACGAGCAGTACTTC,CASSQETQEPSYEQYF
many,TRBV4-3,TRBJ2-6,TRBD2,TGCGCCAGCAGCCAAGAATCGGGAGGCGGGGCCAACGTCCTGACTTTC,CASSQESGGGANVLTF
NA,TRBV29-1,TRBJ1-2,TRBD1,TGCAGCGTCGCAGAGGGGGCTTACTACACCTTC,CSVAEGAYYTF
NA,TRBV29-1,TRBJ2-3,NA,TGCAGCGTTGAAAATATTATAGCGGAGGCGGGCACAGATACGCAATATTTT,CSVENIIAEAGTDTQYF
many,TRBV29-1,TRBJ2-2,NA,TGCAGCGTATCAACTAGGCGTATCACCGGGGAGCTGTTTTTT,CSVSTRRITGELFF
NA,TRBV11-2,TRBJ2-2,NA,TGTGCCAGCAGCTTAGGAACAAGGAAAAATGTAGGGGAGCTGTCTTTT,CASSLGTRKNVGELSF
few,TRBV5-4,TRBJ2-7,NA,TGTGCCAGCAGCTTACCGGGACGGGGCTCGGCTGGCGAGCAGTACTTC,CASSLPGRGSAGEQYF
NA,TRBV24-1,TRBJ2-4,NA,TGTGCCACCAGTCCGGGGATCGTCAAAAACATTCAGTACTTC,CATSPGIVKNIQYF
NA,TRBV11-2,TRBJ2-1,NA,TGTGCCAGCAGACTAATTACTGGGTCCTACAATGAGCAGTTCTTC,CASRLITGSYNEQFF
many,TRBV6-5,TRBJ2-7,NA,TGTGCCAGCAGTTACCAGGACAGTACCTACGAGCAGTACTTC,CASSYQDSTYEQYF
NA,TRBV4-2,TRBJ2-1,NA,TGTGCCAGCAGCCAAGAACTAGAAACGAATGAGGAGTTCTTC,CASSQELETNEEFF
once,TRBV11-2,TRBJ2-3,NA,TGTGCCAGCAGCAGACAGACTAGGTCGGATACGCAGTATTTT,CASSRQTRSDTQYF
NA,TRBV7-9,TRBJ2-2,NA,TGTGCCAGCGCCGTTGTCAGGCCCACCGGGGAGCTGTTTTTT,CASAVVRPTGELFF
NA,TRBV10-2,TRBJ2-5,NA,TGCGCCTGCAGTGAACATCGCAGCCAAGAGACCCAGTACTTC,CACSEHRSQETQYF
NA,TRBV11-2,TRBJ2-1,TRBD2,TGTGCCAGCAGCTTAGGGGGGGGACTAGCGGCGGATGAGCAGTTCTTC,CASSLGGGLAADEQFF
NA,TRBV11-3,TRBJ2-3,TRBD1,TGTGCCAGCAGCTTAGCCCCAGGGGGTGCGCAGTATTTT,CASSLAPGGAQYF
few,TRBV10-3,TRBJ2-5,NA,TGTGCCATCAGTCAGCTAGGAGGCACTGAGACCCAGTACTTC,CAISQLGGTETQYF
NA,TRBV11-2,TRBJ2-3,TRBD2,TGTGCCTGCAGCAAACGGGGACTAGCGGTTCACACAGATACGCAGTATTTT,CACSKRGLAVHTDTQYF
NA,TRBV6-6,TRBJ2-1,NA,TGTGCCAGCCGCCGGGGATCGAATGAGCAGTTCTTC,CASRRGSNEQFF